This T cell receptor (beta chain) was sequenced in a study of vaccination and CD4 T cells after COVID-19. The Oncomine TCR Beta short-read assay sequenced DNA from cultured CD4+ T cells. MiXCR, run by TCRdb on the PCR reads, gives a single entry per CDR3 protein. The repertoire has around 20,000 distinct CDR3 sequences, approximately 40% of them found once; the top ten carry roughly a sixth. Time point defined: late sampling 161 to 241 days after vaccination in a few convalescent patients. The treatment: approximately nine-day PBMC culture with coronavirus spike peptide pools or control peptides (ViraFEST assay). The CDR3 has 16 residues. Per germline, CDR1 SGHTA and CDR2 FQGTGA. The V gene end was trimmed by 1 base and the J gene end by 5 bases; junction bases not matched to a gene: 4. Regarding this clonotype: The target antigen is unknown.

The rearrangement uses TRBV7-3 and TRBJ2-2, with 10 nucleotides matching TRBD2. Material: CD4+ T cells from blood, cultured in vitro, obtained about 7 months after SARS-CoV-2 vaccination. This receptor was obtained from a human donor who had recovered from COVID-19. CDR3 in amino acids: CASSLSSSGGTGELFF. The CDR3 DNA reads as TGTGCCAGCAGCTTAAGTTCTAGCGGGGGAACCGGGGAGCTGTTTTTT.